One sample yielded the 3 T cell receptor beta chains listed below, sequenced in a study of glioma-infiltrating T cells. TCR alpha and beta CDR3 regions were amplified from RNA using iRepertoire nested multiplex PCR. TCRdb itself ran the multiplex PCR reads through MiXCR, one entry per CDR3 protein. The sample consists of approximately 110,000 distinct CDR3 sequences, 20% to 25% of them appearing once. The sequenced sample was glioma tissue, nonneoplastic brain tissue, or PBMCs (not recorded which). These receptors all stem from a human donor with low-grade glioma or glioblastoma, undergoing nonglioma brain surgery, or in good health (not recorded which).

Ten or more counts support this clonotype. The gene calls are TRBV20-1 and TRBJ2-1; TRBD2 aligns across 9 bases. With V trimmed by 3 bases and J by 7 bases, 4 bases remained unmatched. The CDR3 sequence is 13 residues long. Germline loops: CDR1 DFQATT, CDR2 SNEGSKA (reference sequence). CDR3 in amino acids: CSASLAGDNEQFF. The CDR3 DNA reads TGCAGTGCTAGCTTAGCGGGGGATAATGAGCAGTTCTTC.

This clonotype was seen just once. This chain links TRBV6-9 with TRBJ2-5; maybe TRBD1 (6 bases). CDR1 and CDR2 from the germline V gene are MNHGY and SVAAGI. CDR3 length equals 16 residues. V lost 3 bases and J 12 bases, leaving 26 bases between the germline ends. The CDR3 bases are TGTGCCAGCAGTTACAGGCCACAGGGCCAACAAGAGGCCGAGTACTTC. It translates to CASSYRPQGQQEAEYF.

The CDR3 DNA reads TGTGCCAGCAGCTTAGGGGTAGCGGGAGGCAGGGGGTACCAAGAGACCCAGTACTTC. It codes for CASSLGVAGGRGYQETQYF. J is TRBJ2-5 and V is TRBV7-3; the match to TRBD2 covers 10 bases. Germline V gene lookup returns CDR1 SGHTA and CDR2 FQGTGA. CDR3 length equals 19 residues. V lost 2 bases to trimming and J lost 0 bases; unmatched junction nucleotides: 12. The full variable domain, in which reference TRBV7-3 and TRBJ2-5 provide the parts outside the CDR3, is GAGVSQTPSNKVTEKGKYVELRCDPISGHTALYWYRQSLGQGPEFLIYFQGTGAADDSGLPNDRFFAVRPEGSVSTLKIQRTERGDSAVYLCASSLGVAGGRGYQETQYFGPGTRLLVL.